This T cell receptor beta chain originates from a study of shared clonotypes between healthy human individuals. General study points: Measured sharing among donors was expected to vary with sequencing depth. Roughly 5% of naive CD4 clonotypes were common to a few donors.

With respect to this clone: Its antigen remains unidentified.

Naive CD8 cells were CD45RO-negative, positively selected for CCR7, excluding terminally differentiated effector memory CD45RA+ cells. Template for every sorted-subset replicate PCR totaled 150 to 250 ng DNA, 30,000 to 35,000 T cell genomes. Repertoires were generated with immunoSEQ multiplex PCR, while TCRdb's copy carries only in-frame clones and drops some. This table holds about 2 million clones, over 85% found once. In germline, CDR1 is SGHTA, CDR2 FQGNSA. Trimming took 5 bases from V and 3 from J; bases not matched to a gene: 8. This CDR3 has 15 residues. Sequencing was performed on naive CD8+ T cells sorted from blood. The sequence derives from a man between 18 and 35 years old in good health. The rearrangement links TRBV7-2 to TRBJ2-3, with 7 bases fitting TRBD2. The CDR3: CASSLLRLATDTQYF. For the CDR3, the DNA is TGTGCCAGCAGCCTCTTGAGACTAGCAACAGATACGCAGTATTTT.